This T cell receptor (beta chain) was found in a study of siplizumab effects on memory and regulatory T cells. Notes on the study in general: An assignable phenotype, naive or memory, was missing from roughly 86-96% of proliferating CD4+ or CD8+ clones. Apparently more diverse than memory cells, naive T cells also seemed major alloresponse contributors. Sequences below about 10^-5 frequency were poorly captured. As a result, only a minor fraction of alloreactive clones mapped to unstimulated subsets.

The data were produced by immunoSEQ multiplex PCR, yet TCRdb's version contains in-frame clones alone and is incomplete. Of over 100,000 clones in the sample, roughly nine tenths were seen once. Germline V gene lookup returns CDR1 ENHRY and CDR2 SYGVKD. The CDR3 consists of 16 residues. V lost 3 bases to trimming and J lost 5 bases; unmatched junction nucleotides: 8. Turning to this clone: Antigen: not known.

The chain uses TRBV10-3 and TRBJ2-1, with 9 bases matching TRBD2. Material for sequencing was Tregs sorted from blood. This TCR came from a human donor in good health. The CDR3 coding sequence is TGTGCCATCAGTGAAATCCTAGCGGGGTCCAACAATGAGCAGTTCTTC. Its protein product is CAISEILAGSNNEQFF.